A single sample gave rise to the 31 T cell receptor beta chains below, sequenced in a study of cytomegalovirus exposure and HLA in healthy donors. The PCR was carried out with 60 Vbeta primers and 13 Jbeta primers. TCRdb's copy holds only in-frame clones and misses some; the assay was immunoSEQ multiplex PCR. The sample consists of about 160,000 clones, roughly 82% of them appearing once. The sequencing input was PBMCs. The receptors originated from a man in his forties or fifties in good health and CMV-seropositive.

CDR3 DNA: TGTGCTAGTGGTGGGGCAGTTGTTATGAACACTGAAGCTTTCTTT. It is translated as CASGGAVVMNTEAFF. The chain is built from TRBV12-5 and TRBJ1-1, with D tentatively TRBD1 (5 bases). The CDR3 extends over 15 amino acids. V was cut by 5 bases and J by 0 bases, with 13 bases left in between. CDR1 is LGHNT, CDR2 FRNRAP, per germline.

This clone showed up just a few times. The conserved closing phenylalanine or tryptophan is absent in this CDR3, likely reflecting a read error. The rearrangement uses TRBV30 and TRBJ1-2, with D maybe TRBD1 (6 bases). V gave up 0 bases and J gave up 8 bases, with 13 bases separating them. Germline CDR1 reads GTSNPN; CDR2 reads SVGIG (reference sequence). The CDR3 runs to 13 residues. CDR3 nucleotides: TGTGCCTGGAGTGTATCAGGGGAAGGAGGCTACACCCTC. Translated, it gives CAWSVSGEGGYTL.

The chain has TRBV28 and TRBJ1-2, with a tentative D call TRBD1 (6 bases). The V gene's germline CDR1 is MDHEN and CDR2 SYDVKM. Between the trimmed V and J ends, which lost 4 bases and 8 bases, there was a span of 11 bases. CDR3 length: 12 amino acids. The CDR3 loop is CASSSTGRGYTF. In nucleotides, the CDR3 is TGTGCCAGCAGTTCCACAGGGCGCGGCTACACCTTC.

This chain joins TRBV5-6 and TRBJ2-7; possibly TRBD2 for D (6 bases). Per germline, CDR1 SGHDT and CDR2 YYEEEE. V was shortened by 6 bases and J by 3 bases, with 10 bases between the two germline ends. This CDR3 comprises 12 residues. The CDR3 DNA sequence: TGTGCCAGCAACCTGCGGGACTACGAGCAGTACTTC. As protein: CASNLRDYEQYF.

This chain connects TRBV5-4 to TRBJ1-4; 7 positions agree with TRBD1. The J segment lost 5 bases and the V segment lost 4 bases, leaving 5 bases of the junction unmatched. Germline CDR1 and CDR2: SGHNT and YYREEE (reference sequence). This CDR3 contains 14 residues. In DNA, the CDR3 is TGTGCCAGCAGCCTCCTACAGGGGAATGAAAAACTGTTTTTT. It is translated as CASSLLQGNEKLFF.

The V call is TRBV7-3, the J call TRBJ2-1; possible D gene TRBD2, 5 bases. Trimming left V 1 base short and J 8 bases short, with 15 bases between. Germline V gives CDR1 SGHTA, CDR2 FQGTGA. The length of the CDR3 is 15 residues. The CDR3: CASSLSQRETDEQFF. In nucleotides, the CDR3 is TGTGCCAGCAGCTTAAGTCAGAGGGAAACGGATGAGCAGTTCTTC.

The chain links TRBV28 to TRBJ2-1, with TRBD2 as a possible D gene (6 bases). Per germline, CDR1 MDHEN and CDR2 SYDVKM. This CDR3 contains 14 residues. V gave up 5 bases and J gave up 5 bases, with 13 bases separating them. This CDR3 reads CASSGGTRHNEQFF. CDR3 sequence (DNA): TGTGCCAGCAGTGGCGGGACCAGGCACAATGAGCAGTTCTTC.

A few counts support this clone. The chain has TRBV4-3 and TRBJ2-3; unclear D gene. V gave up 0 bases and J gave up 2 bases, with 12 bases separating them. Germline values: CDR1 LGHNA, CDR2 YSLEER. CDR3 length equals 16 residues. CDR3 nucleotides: TGCGCCAGCAGCCAAGATTTATCGGAGTACACAGATACGCAGTATTTT. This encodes CASSQDLSEYTDTQYF.

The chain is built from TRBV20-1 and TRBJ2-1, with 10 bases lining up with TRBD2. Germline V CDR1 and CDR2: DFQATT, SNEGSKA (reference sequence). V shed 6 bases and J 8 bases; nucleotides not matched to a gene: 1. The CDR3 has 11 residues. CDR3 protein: CSASGRDEQFF. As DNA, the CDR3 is TGCAGTGCCAGCGGGAGGGATGAGCAGTTCTTC.

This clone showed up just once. The CDR3 reads CASSLDRTNTEAFF. CDR3 DNA sequence: TGTGCCAGCAGCTTAGACAGAACGAACACTGAAGCTTTCTTT. The rearrangement joins TRBV11-1 to TRBJ1-1; D remains ambiguous. V lost 1 base and J lost 1, with 7 bases in between. Germline V lookup: CDR1 SGHAT, CDR2 FQDESV (reference sequence). This CDR3 spans 14 amino acids.

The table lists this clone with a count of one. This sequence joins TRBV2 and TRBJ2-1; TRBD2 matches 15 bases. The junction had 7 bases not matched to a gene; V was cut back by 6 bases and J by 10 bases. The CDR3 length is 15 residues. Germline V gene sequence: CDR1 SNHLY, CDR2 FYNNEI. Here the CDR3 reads CASRPGTSGRLEQFF. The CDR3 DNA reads TGTGCCAGCAGGCCCGGGACTAGCGGGAGGCTAGAGCAGTTCTTC.

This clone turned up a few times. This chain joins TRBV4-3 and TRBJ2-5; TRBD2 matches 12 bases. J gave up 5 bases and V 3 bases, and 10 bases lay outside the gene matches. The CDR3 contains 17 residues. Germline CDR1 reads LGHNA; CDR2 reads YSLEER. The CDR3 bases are TGCGCCAGCAGCCAGCTAGCGGGGGGGCATCTGGGGGAGACCCAGTACTTC. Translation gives CASSQLAGGHLGETQYF.

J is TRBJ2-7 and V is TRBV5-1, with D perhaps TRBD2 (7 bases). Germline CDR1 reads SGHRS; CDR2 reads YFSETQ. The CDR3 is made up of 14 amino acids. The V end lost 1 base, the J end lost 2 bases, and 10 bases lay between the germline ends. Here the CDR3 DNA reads TGCGCCAGCAGCTTGTCGGGGGGCGCCTACGAGCAGTACTTC. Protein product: CASSLSGGAYEQYF.

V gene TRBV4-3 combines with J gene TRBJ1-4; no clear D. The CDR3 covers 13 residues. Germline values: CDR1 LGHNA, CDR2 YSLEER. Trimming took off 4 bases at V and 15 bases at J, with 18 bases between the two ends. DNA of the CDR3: TGCGCCAGCAGCCCCGAGCGAAGTCGGCCCGTGTTTTTT. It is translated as CASSPERSRPVFF.

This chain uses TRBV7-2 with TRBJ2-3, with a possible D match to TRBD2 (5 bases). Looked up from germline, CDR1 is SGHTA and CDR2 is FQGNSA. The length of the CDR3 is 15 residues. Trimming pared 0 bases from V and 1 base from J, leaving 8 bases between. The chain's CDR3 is CASSLAGVGTDTQYF. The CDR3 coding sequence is TGTGCCAGCAGCTTAGCGGGAGTGGGCACAGATACGCAGTATTTT. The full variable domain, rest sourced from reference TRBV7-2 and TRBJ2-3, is GAGVSQSPSNKVTEKGKDVELRCDPISGHTALYWYRQSLGQGLEFLIYFQGNSAPDKSGLPSDRFSAERTGGSVSTLTIQRTQQEDSAVYLCASSLAGVGTDTQYFGPGTRLTVL.

The CDR3 region has the DNA TGCGCCAGCAGCCAAGATATCTACCGTAGGGGAGTAGCGGGAGATAGGACCGGGGAGCTGTTTTTT. Translation gives CASSQDIYRRGVAGDRTGELFF. J is TRBJ2-2 and V is TRBV4-3; 9 nucleotides agree with TRBD2. CDR1 LGHNA and CDR2 YSLEER come from the germline V gene. Germline trimming cut 0 bases from V and 5 bases from J; bases unmatched to any gene: 22. The CDR3 contains 22 residues.

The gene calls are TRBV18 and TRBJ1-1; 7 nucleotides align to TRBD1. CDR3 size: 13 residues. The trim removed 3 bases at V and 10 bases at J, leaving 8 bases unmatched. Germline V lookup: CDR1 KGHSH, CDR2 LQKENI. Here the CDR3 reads CASSPDETGRAFF. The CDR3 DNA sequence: TGTGCCAGCTCACCCGACGAGACAGGGAGAGCTTTCTTT. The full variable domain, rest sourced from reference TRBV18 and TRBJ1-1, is NAGVMQNPRHLVRRRGQEARLRCSPMKGHSHVYWYRQLPEEGLKFMVYLQKENIIDESGMPKERFSAEFPKEGPSILRIQQVVRGDSAAYFCASSPDETGRAFFGQGTRLTVV.

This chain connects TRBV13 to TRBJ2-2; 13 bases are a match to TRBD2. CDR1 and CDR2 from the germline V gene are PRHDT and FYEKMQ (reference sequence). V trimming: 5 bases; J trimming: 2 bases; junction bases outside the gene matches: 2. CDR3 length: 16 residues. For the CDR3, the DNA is TGTGCCAGCAGCGGACTAGCGGGAGTCAACACCGGGGAGCTGTTTTTT. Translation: CASSGLAGVNTGELFF.

The CDR3 is CATATAGITEAFF. The CDR3 nucleotides are TGTGCCACCGCGACCGCGGGGATAACTGAAGCTTTCTTT. This chain uses TRBV10-3 with TRBJ1-1, with D uncertain. The CDR3 sequence is 13 residues long. Trimming left V 10 bases short and J 5 bases short, with 17 bases between. CDR1 ENHRY and CDR2 SYGVKD come from the germline V gene.

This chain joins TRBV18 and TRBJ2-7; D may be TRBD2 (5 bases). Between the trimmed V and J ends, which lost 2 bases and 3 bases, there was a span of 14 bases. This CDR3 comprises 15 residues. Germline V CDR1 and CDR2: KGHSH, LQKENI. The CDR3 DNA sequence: TGTGCCAGCTCACCATGGGGAGCCGATGACTACGAGCAGTACTTC. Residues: CASSPWGADDYEQYF.

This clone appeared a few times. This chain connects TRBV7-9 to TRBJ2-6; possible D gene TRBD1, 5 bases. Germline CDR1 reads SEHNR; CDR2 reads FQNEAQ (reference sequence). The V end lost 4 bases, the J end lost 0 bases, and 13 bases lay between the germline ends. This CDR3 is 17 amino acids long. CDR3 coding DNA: TGTGCCAGCAGCTCGACAGTCCTAACCTCTGGGGCCAACGTCCTGACTTTC. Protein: CASSSTVLTSGANVLTF.

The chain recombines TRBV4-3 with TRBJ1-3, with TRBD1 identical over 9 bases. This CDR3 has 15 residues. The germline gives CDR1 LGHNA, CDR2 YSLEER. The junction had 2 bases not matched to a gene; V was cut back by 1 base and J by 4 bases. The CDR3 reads CASSQGTGVGNTIYF. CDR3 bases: TGCGCCAGCAGCCAAGGGACAGGGGTCGGAAACACCATATATTTT.

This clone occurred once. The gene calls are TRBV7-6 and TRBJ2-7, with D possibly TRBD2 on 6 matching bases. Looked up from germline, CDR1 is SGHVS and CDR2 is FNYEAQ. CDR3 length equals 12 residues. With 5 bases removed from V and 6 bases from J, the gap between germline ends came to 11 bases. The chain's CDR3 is CASSPLGGEQYF. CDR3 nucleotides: TGTGCCAGCAGCCCCCTGGGGGGCGAGCAGTACTTC. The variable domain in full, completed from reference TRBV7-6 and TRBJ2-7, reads GAGVSQSPRYKVTKRGQDVALRCDPISGHVSLYWYRQALGQGPEFLTYFNYEAQQDKSGLPNDRFSAERPEGSISTLTIQRTEQRDSAMYRCASSPLGGEQYFGPGTRLTVT.

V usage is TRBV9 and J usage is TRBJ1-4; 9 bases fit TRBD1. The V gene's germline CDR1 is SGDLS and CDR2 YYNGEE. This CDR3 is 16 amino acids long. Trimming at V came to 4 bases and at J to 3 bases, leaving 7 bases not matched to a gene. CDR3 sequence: CASSTDRGRANEKLFF. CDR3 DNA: TGTGCCAGCAGCACGGACAGGGGTCGGGCTAATGAAAAACTGTTTTTT.

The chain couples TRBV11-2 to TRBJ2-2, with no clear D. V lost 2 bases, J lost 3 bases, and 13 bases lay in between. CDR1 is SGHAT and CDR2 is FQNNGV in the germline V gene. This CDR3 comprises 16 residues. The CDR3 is CASSLISTPDTGELFF. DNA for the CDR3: TGTGCCAGCAGCTTAATATCGACTCCTGACACCGGGGAGCTGTTTTTT.

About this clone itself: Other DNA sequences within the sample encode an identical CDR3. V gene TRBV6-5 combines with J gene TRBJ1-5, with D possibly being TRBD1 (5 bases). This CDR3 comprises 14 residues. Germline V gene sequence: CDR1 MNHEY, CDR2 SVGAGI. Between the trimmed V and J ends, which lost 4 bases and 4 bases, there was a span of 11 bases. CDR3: CASSLQDGNQPQHF. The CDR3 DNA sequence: TGTGCCAGCAGTTTACAGGACGGGAATCAGCCCCAGCATTTT.

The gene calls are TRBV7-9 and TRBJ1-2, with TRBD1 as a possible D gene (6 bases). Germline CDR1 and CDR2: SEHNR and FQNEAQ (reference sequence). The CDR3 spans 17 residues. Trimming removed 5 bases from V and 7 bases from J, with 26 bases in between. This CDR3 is CASSRTQKTGKQAGYTF. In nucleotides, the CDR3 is TGTGCCAGCAGCCGCACACAGAAAACAGGGAAGCAGGCTGGCTACACCTTC.

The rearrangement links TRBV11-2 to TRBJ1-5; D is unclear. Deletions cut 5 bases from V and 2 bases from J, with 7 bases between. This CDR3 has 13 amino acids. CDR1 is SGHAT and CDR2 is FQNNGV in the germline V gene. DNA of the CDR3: TGTGCCAGCAGCGAGGGAGGCAATCAGCCCCAGCATTTT. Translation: CASSEGGNQPQHF.

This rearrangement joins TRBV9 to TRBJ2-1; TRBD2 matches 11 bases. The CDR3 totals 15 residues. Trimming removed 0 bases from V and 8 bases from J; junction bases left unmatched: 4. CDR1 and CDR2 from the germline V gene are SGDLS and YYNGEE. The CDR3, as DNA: TGTGCCAGCAGCGTAGGTAGCGGGGGGGCGGATGAGCAGTTCTTC. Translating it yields CASSVGSGGADEQFF. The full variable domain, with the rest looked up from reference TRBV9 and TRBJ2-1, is DSGVTQTPKHLITATGQRVTLRCSPRSGDLSVYWYQQSLDQGLQFLIQYYNGEERAKGNILERFSAQQFPDLHSELNLSSLELGDSALYFCASSVGSGGADEQFFGPGTRLTVL.

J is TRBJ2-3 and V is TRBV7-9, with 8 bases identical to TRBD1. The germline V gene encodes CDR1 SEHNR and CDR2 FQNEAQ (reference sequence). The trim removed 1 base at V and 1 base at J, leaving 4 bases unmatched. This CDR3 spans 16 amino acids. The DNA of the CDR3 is TGTGCCAGCAGCTTAGTTGCGACAGGGGGCACAGATACGCAGTATTTT. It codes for CASSLVATGGTDTQYF.

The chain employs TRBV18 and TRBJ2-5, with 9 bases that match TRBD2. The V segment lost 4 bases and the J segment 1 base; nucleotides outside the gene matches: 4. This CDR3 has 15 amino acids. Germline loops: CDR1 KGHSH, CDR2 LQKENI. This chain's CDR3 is CASSLAGALQETQYF. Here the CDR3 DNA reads TGTGCCAGCTCACTAGCGGGGGCCCTCCAAGAGACCCAGTACTTC.